The following is a T cell receptor (beta chain) sequence with its context. What it recognizes is unknown. Germline V CDR1 and CDR2: SNHLY, FYNNEI. CDR3 length: 16 residues. The sample is drawn from a study of CXCR3-negative and CXCR3-positive naive CD8 T cells. Overall study: The total count of TRB reads reached around 130 million, and each library contributed about 1.5 +/- 0.3 million. Study findings and constraints: Naive CXCR3-positive cells had TRB CDR3s more hydrophobic than those of CXCR3-negative naive cells.

The libraries of TRB cDNA were constructed through 5' RACE using UMI labels. TCRdb re-analyzed the 5' RACE reads; it lists each CDR3 protein once, without DNA. The sample totals 150,000 to 180,000 distinct CDR3 sequences; its top ten clones hold approximately 0.5%. The source of this sequence is a human donor in good health. Some clones in this sample may be carry-over from other donors' samples. The chain couples TRBV2 to TRBJ2-3; TCRdb selects TRBD1, and the lack of DNA leaves this call unchecked. Sequencing was performed on naive CXCR3+ CD8+ T cells from blood. Sample subset: CD45RO-CCR7+CD27+CD95- naive CD8+ T cells expressing CXCR3 (TNR3+). CDR3 in amino acids: CASGSPGQGADDTQYF.